The next 23 T cell receptor beta chains were all read from a single sample in a study of OX40 agonist ivuxolimab in advanced cancers. Sequencing used immunoSEQ multiplex PCR; TCRdb keeps in-frame clones, though not all of them. This sample has approximately 84,000 clones, with around 94% found just once. The starting material was CD4+ or CD8+ T cells sorted from blood, obtained in a trial of the OX40 agonist ivuxolimab. The source is an adult with an advanced solid tumor such as melanoma, head and neck, liver or kidney cancer.

This clone was counted only a few times. J is TRBJ1-1 and V is TRBV7-6; unclear D gene. The germline CDR1 and CDR2 sequences are SGHVS and FNYEAQ. Trimming removed 4 bases from V and 2 bases from J, with 8 bases in between. The CDR3 totals 13 residues. The DNA of the CDR3 is TGTGCCAGCAGCTCTGTATTCAACACTGAAGCTTTCTTT. It codes for CASSSVFNTEAFF. Full variable domain (outside the CDR3, taken from reference TRBV7-6 and TRBJ1-1): GAGVSQSPRYKVTKRGQDVALRCDPISGHVSLYWYRQALGQGPEFLTYFNYEAQQDKSGLPNDRFSAERPEGSISTLTIQRTEQRDSAMYRCASSSVFNTEAFFGQGTRLTVV.

The chain combines TRBV19 with TRBJ1-3, with 8 positions matching TRBD1. The CDR3 consists of 14 residues. Germline V CDR1 and CDR2: LNHDA, SQIVND (reference sequence). J was trimmed by 3 bases and V by 5 bases; bases with no gene match: 3. CDR3 sequence reads: CASSRTGNGNTIYF. In DNA, the CDR3 is TGTGCCAGTAGTCGGACAGGGAATGGAAACACCATATATTTT.

The chain joins TRBV7-9 to TRBJ2-6; D is unresolved. The V and J ends lost 2 bases and 1 base respectively, with 6 bases between them. The V gene's germline CDR1 is SEHNR and CDR2 FQNEAQ (reference sequence). The CDR3 contains 15 residues. CDR3: CASSLSSSGANVLTF. CDR3 coding DNA: TGTGCCAGCAGCTTAAGCAGTTCTGGGGCCAACGTCCTGACTTTC.

This chain connects TRBV27 to TRBJ1-2; TRBD1 is a possible D gene (5 bases). CDR1 is MNHEY and CDR2 is SMNVEV in the germline V gene (reference sequence). V was shortened by 3 bases and J by 8 bases, with 19 bases between the two germline ends. This CDR3 has 15 amino acids. The CDR3 sequence: CASSLRAGSWGGYTF. The DNA of the CDR3 is TGTGCCAGCAGTTTGCGCGCAGGGAGCTGGGGCGGCTACACCTTC.

J is TRBJ1-2 and V is TRBV7-9; a possible D gene is TRBD1 (5 bases). Germline CDR1 and CDR2: SEHNR and FQNEAQ (reference sequence). CDR3 length: 12 amino acids. V dropped 4 bases and J dropped 8 bases, with 11 bases sitting between them. In DNA form, the CDR3 reads TGTGCCAGCAGCTCACGCGAGGGGGGCTACACCTTC. Its translation is CASSSREGGYTF.

CDR3 amino acids: CASSLGVMNTEAFF. As DNA, the CDR3 is TGTGCCAGCAGTTTAGGGGTAATGAACACTGAAGCTTTCTTT. V and J are TRBV27 and TRBJ1-1; D ambiguous. CDR1 MNHEY and CDR2 SMNVEV come from the germline V gene (reference sequence). The CDR3 contains 14 residues. V dropped 2 bases and J dropped 0 bases, with 7 bases sitting between them.

In DNA form, the CDR3 reads TGTGCCAGCAGCCCCGGGACCGGACGATTACTACCCCTCCACTTT. Translating gives CASSPGTGRLLPLHF. The J gene is TRBJ1-6, the V gene TRBV7-9; D is possibly TRBD1 (5 bases). Germline lookup yields CDR1 SEHNR and CDR2 FQNEAQ (reference sequence). The CDR3 has 15 amino acids. V gave up 5 bases and J gave up 12 bases, with 20 bases separating them.

This chain connects TRBV4-2 to TRBJ2-7; D perhaps matches TRBD2 (6 bases). From germline, CDR1 is LGHNA and CDR2 YNFKEQ. The length of the CDR3 is 13 residues. With 3 bases removed from V and 7 bases from J, the gap between germline ends came to 13 bases. In nucleotides, the CDR3 is TGTGCCAGCAGCCACGGCGGGGCTTGGGAGCAGTACTTC. Residues: CASSHGGAWEQYF.

The J gene is TRBJ1-1, the V gene TRBV10-3; D not resolved. V was shortened by 5 bases and J by 2 bases, with 3 bases between the two germline ends. The CDR3 has 11 amino acids. CDR1 and CDR2 (germline): ENHRY, SYGVKD. In DNA, the CDR3 is TGTGCCATCAGTTCTAACACTGAAGCTTTCTTT. Amino acid sequence: CAISSNTEAFF.

The chain recombines TRBV5-8 with TRBJ1-2; D is perhaps TRBD1 (5 bases). Trimming left V 4 bases short and J 4 bases short, with 26 bases between. Germline V lookup: CDR1 SGHTS, CDR2 YDEGEE. CDR3 length: 18 amino acids. CDR3 loop: CASSTYHRDLEIIYGYTF. DNA for the CDR3: TGTGCCAGCAGCACCTACCACCGGGACCTTGAAATTATCTATGGCTACACCTTC.

The CDR3 DNA follows: TGCAGCGTTGACAGGGACCAGAACACTGAAGCTTTCTTT. Its protein is CSVDRDQNTEAFF. The chain is built from TRBV29-1 and TRBJ1-1, with D tentatively TRBD1 (5 bases). Deletions cut 3 bases from V and 1 base from J, with 9 bases between. This CDR3 is 13 amino acids long. CDR1 is SQVTM and CDR2 is ANQGSEA in the germline V gene.

This chain links TRBV7-9 with TRBJ2-3; 12 bases are shared with TRBD2. Germline CDR1 SEHNR, CDR2 FQNEAQ (reference sequence). The CDR3 is made up of 15 amino acids. The junction had 5 bases not matched to a gene; V was cut back by 5 bases and J by 5 bases. This chain's CDR3 is CASSPTSGSIDTQYF. As DNA, the CDR3 is TGTGCCAGCAGCCCGACTAGCGGGAGTATAGATACGCAGTATTTT.

CDR3 nucleotide sequence: TGTGCCTGGAGTGTCGAGCGGGGCCCAGATACGCAGTATTTT. Protein sequence: CAWSVERGPDTQYF. The chain is built from TRBV30 and TRBJ2-3; TRBD2 aligns across 7 bases. Germline assignment: CDR1 GTSNPN and CDR2 SVGIG (reference sequence). The V segment lost 0 bases and the J segment 4 bases; nucleotides outside the gene matches: 4. This CDR3 contains 14 residues.

This chain uses TRBV29-1 with TRBJ1-4, with D unresolved. Deletions cut 4 bases from V and 11 bases from J, with 11 bases between. From germline, CDR1 is SQVTM and CDR2 ANQGSEA. CDR3 length: 11 amino acids. CDR3 amino acids: CSVVAVGKLFF. CDR3 DNA: TGCAGCGTTGTGGCTGTCGGGAAACTGTTTTTT.

The chain is built from TRBV7-9 and TRBJ2-2, with D hard to call. The CDR3 contains 15 residues. Germline loops: CDR1 SEHNR, CDR2 FQNEAQ (reference sequence). Trimming took off 4 bases at V and 3 bases at J, with 12 bases between the two ends. In nucleotides, the CDR3 is TGTGCCAGCAGCTCCTCAGACACCTACACCGGGGAGCTGTTTTTT. It encodes CASSSSDTYTGELFF.

This rearrangement joins TRBV5-6 to TRBJ1-6, with a possible D match to TRBD1 (5 bases). The CDR3 has 17 amino acids. Trimming shortened V by 0 bases and J by 2 bases, and 12 bases separated the two germline ends. Germline V gene lookup returns CDR1 SGHDT and CDR2 YYEEEE. DNA for the CDR3: TGTGCCAGCAGCTTGGAGTCGGGGCTAACCTATAATTCACCCCTCCACTTT. This codes for CASSLESGLTYNSPLHF.

V usage is TRBV7-8 and J usage is TRBJ1-1; no definite D call. The CDR3 has 13 residues. The V gene lost 2 bases and the J gene lost 4 bases, with 8 bases spanning the gap. Germline V gives CDR1 SGHVS, CDR2 FQNEAQ. CDR3: CASSLIGGTEAFF. The CDR3 bases are TGTGCCAGCAGCTTAATAGGTGGCACTGAAGCTTTCTTT. Using reference TRBV7-8 and TRBJ1-1 for the parts outside the CDR3, the full variable domain is GAGVSQSPRYKVAKRGQDVALRCDPISGHVSLFWYQQALGQGPEFLTYFQNEAQLDKSGLPSDRFFAERPEGSVSTLKIQRTQQEDSAVYLCASSLIGGTEAFFGQGTRLTVV.

The chain recombines TRBV6-5 with TRBJ1-1, with D possibly matching TRBD1 (5 bases). The CDR3 runs 13 residues. Germline V gene data show CDR1 as MNHEY and CDR2 as SVGAGI. V was cut by 0 bases and J by 8 bases, with 10 bases left in between. As DNA, the CDR3 is TGTGCCAGCAGTTACTCGGACGGGGGAGAAGCTTTCTTT. Its protein product is CASSYSDGGEAFF.

This chain uses TRBV7-3 with TRBJ2-3; D may be TRBD1 (5 bases). CDR1 SGHTA and CDR2 FQGTGA come from the germline V gene. The CDR3 length is 15 residues. The germline V and J ends were trimmed by 2 bases and 5 bases, with 14 bases remaining between them. CDR3 sequence (DNA): TGTGCCAGCAGCTTAGGGGCCACCACTGGAGATACGCAGTATTTT. Its protein product is CASSLGATTGDTQYF.

The CDR3, as DNA: TGCAGCGTTGACCAGAGCAATGAGCAGTTCTTC. Its protein product is CSVDQSNEQFF. The chain is built from TRBV29-1 and TRBJ2-1; D not resolved. The V gene's germline CDR1 is SQVTM and CDR2 ANQGSEA. Trimming shortened V by 3 bases and J by 6 bases, and 6 bases separated the two germline ends. The CDR3 loop spans 11 amino acids.

The chain employs TRBV19 and TRBJ2-1; 8 bases line up with TRBD1. This CDR3 has 15 amino acids. Trimming cost V 3 bases and J 4 bases; bases outside gene matches: 5. The germline V gene has CDR1 LNHDA and CDR2 SQIVND (reference sequence). For the CDR3, the DNA is TGTGCCAGTAGTATCCCAGGGGGCCCTTACAATGAGCAGTTCTTC. It yields the protein CASSIPGGPYNEQFF. Looking up the rest from reference TRBV19 and TRBJ2-1 gives the full variable domain: DGGITQSPKYLFRKEGQNVTLSCEQNLNHDAMYWYRQDPGQGLRLIYYSQIVNDFQKGDIAEGYSVSREKKESFPLTVTSAQKNPTAFYLCASSIPGGPYNEQFFGPGTRLTVL.

The chain uses TRBV29-1 and TRBJ2-7, with TRBD1 as a possible D gene (5 bases). There are 14 residues in the CDR3. V gave up 5 bases and J gave up 4 bases, with 18 bases separating them. Per the germline V gene, CDR1 is SQVTM and CDR2 is ANQGSEA. This chain's CDR3 is CSVWFDSTGYEQYF. The DNA for the CDR3 is TGCAGCGTTTGGTTCGACAGCACAGGATACGAGCAGTACTTC.

This clone was observed once. V is TRBV10-2 and J is TRBJ1-1; D unresolved. The CDR3 is 12 amino acids. Germline-derived CDR1 and CDR2 are WSHSY and SAAADI. V gave up 6 bases and J gave up 0 bases, with 5 bases separating them. The CDR3 region is CASRAVNTEAFF. The CDR3 DNA follows: TGCGCCAGCAGGGCGGTGAACACTGAAGCTTTCTTT.